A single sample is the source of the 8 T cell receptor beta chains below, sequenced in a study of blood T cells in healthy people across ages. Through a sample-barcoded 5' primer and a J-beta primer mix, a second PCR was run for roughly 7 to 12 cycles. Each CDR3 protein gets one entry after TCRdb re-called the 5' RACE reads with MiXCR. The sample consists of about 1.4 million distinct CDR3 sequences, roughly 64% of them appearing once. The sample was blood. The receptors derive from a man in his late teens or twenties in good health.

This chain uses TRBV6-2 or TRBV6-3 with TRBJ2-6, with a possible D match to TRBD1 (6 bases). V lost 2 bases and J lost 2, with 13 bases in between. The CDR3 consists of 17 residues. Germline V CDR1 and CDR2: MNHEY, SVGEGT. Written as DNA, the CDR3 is TGTGCCAGCAGTTACGGACAGAGATGGCCTGGGGCCAACGTCCTGACTTTC. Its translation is CASSYGQRWPGANVLTF.

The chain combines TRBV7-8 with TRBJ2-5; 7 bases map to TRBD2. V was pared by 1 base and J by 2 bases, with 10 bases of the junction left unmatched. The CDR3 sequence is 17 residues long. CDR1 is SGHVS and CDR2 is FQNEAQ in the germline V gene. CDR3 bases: TGTGCCAGCAGCTTAGGTCCTCCAGCGGGGCTTCAAGAGACCCAGTACTTC. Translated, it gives CASSLGPPAGLQETQYF.

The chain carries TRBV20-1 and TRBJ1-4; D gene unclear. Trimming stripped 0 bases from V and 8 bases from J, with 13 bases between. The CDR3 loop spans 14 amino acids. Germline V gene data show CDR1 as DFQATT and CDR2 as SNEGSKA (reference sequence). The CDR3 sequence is CSAREGDIVEKLFF. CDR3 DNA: TGCAGTGCTAGAGAAGGAGACATAGTCGAAAAACTGTTTTTT.

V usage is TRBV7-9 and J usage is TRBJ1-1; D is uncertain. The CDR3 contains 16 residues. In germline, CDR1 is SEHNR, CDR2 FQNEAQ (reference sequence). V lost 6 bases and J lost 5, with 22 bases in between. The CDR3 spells CASRSGQSLFGTEAFF. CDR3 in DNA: TGTGCCAGCAGGTCGGGCCAAAGCCTCTTTGGGACTGAAGCTTTCTTT.

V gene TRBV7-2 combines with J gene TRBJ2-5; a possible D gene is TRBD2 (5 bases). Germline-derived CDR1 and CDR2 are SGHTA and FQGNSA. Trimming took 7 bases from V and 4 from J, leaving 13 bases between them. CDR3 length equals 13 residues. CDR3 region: CASKPSGVETQYF. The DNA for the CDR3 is TGTGCCAGCAAACCTTCCGGGGTAGAGACCCAGTACTTC.

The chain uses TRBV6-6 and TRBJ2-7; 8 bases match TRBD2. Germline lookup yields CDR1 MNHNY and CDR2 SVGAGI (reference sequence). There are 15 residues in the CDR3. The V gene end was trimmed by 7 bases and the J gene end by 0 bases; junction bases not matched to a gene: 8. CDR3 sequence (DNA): TGTGCCAGCACGCCTCGTAGCGGGGACTCCTACGAGCAGTACTTC. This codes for CASTPRSGDSYEQYF.

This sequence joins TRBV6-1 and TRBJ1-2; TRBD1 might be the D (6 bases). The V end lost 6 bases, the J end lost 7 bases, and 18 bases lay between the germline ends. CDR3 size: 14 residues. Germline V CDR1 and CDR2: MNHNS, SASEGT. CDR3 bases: TGTGCCAGCAGGACCCCGGGTAGGGGGGGTGGCTACACCTTC. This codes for CASRTPGRGGGYTF.

CDR3 coding DNA: TGTGCCAGCAGTGCAGAGGGGAGGACTGAAGCTTTCTTT. It is translated as CASSAEGRTEAFF. The chain has TRBV2 and TRBJ1-1; a weak D match, TRBD1 (5 bases). Looked up from germline, CDR1 is SNHLY and CDR2 is FYNNEI. The CDR3 spans 13 residues. V lost 4 bases and J 5 bases, leaving 11 bases between the germline ends.